This T cell receptor beta chain was profiled in a study of early T cells in non-severe SARS-CoV-2 infection. The CDR3 consists of 16 residues. General study results and limits: Reliance on VDJdb matching favored anti-spike CD8 responses; private and CD4 specificities were missed.

Unique molecular identifiers were added to individual cDNA molecules. Via MiXCR, TCRdb re-called the 5' RACE reads, giving one row per CDR3 protein. The sample consists of 80,000 or so distinct CDR3 sequences, more than 13% of them appearing once. This clonotype appeared many times. Antigen unknown. This TCR was recovered from an adult who was a healthcare worker with PCR-confirmed SARS-CoV-2 infection or an uninfected control (not recorded which). Sequenced material: whole blood. The J gene is TRBJ2-7, the V gene TRBV21-1; the listed D gene, TRBD1, was not tested against the DNA. TRBV21-1 has pseudogene status. For the CDR3, the DNA is TGTGCCAGCAGCTTAACCTCAGGACAGGGGGCCTACGAGCAGTACTTC. This translates into CASSLTSGQGAYEQYF.